This T cell receptor beta chain was sequenced for a study of blood T cell repertoires in COVID-19. Study as a whole: COVID-19 samples, acute and convalescent, were from the United States, Italy and Spain. The cDNA or gDNA used as material had been derived from T cells, B-cell-depleted T cells, or PBMCs.

The repertoire was sequenced with immunoSEQ multiplex PCR; TCRdb's copy has only in-frame clones and lacks some. This sample has approximately 350,000 clones, with 70% to 90% found just once. The ends were cut back, 3 bases at V and 10 bases at J, with 24 bases in the middle. The V gene's germline CDR1 is LGHDT and CDR2 YNNKEL (reference sequence). CDR3 length: 16 amino acids. J is TRBJ1-2 and V is TRBV3-1 (or the pseudogene TRBV3-2), with D maybe TRBD1 (6 bases). Sequencing was carried out using peripheral blood. The origin of this receptor is a woman aged 55 to 70 with COVID-19, enrolled during active disease. The CDR3 DNA sequence: TGTGCCAGCAGCCATCCGAACAGGGAAGTGCACGAAGCCTACACCTTC. Its translation: CASSHPNREVHEAYTF.